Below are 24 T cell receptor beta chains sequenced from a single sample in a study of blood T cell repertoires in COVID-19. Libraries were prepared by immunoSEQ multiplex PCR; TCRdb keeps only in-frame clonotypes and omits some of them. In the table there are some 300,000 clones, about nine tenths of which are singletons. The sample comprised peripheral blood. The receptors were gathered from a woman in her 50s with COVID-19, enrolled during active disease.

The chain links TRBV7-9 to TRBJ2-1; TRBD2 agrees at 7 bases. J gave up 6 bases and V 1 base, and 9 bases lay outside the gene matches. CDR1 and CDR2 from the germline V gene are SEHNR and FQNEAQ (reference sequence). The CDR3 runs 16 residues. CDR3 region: CASSLGAGLGGNEQFF. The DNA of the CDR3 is TGTGCCAGCAGCTTAGGGGCAGGACTAGGCGGCAATGAGCAGTTCTTC.

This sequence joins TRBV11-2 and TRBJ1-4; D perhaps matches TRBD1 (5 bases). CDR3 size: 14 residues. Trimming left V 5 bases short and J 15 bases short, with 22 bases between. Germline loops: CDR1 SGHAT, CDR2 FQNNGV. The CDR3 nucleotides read TGTGCCAGCAGCGCCCTAGCGGGAAGGGGCGTGTTGTTTTTT. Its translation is CASSALAGRGVLFF.

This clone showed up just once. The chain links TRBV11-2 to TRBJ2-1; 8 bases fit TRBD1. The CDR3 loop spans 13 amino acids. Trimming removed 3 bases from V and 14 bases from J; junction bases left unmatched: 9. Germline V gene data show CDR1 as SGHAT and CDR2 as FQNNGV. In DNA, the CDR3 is TGTGCCAGCAGCTTTGTCGACAGGGGAGGCGAGTTCTTC. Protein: CASSFVDRGGEFF.

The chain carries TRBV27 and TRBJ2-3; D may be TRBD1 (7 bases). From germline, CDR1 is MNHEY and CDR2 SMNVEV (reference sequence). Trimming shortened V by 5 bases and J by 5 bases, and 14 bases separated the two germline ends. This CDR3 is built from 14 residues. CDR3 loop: CASSMTGRQDTQYF. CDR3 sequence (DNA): TGTGCCAGCAGTATGACAGGGAGGCAAGATACGCAGTATTTT.

The CDR3 region is CASSYWTSGSICTDTQYF. DNA of the CDR3: TGTGCCAGCAGCTACTGGACTAGCGGGAGTATTTGCACAGATACGCAGTATTTT. The V and J genes are TRBV7-7 and TRBJ2-3; 13 bases are a match to TRBD2. The CDR3 runs to 18 residues. Germline CDR1 is SSHAT and CDR2 is FNYEAQ (reference sequence). After removal of 4 bases from V and 1 base from J, the junction contained 8 bases not matched to a gene.

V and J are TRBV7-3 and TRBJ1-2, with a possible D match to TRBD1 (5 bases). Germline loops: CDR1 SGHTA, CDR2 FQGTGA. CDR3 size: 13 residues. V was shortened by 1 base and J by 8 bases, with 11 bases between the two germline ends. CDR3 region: CASSLSQGNGYTF. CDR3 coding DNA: TGTGCCAGCAGCTTAAGTCAGGGTAACGGCTACACCTTC.

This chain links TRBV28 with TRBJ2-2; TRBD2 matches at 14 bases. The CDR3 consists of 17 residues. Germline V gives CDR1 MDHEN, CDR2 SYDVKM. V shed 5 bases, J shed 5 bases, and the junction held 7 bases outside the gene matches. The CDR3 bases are TGTGCCAGCAGTCTCCCGGGACTAGCGGGAGTAACCGGGGAGCTGTTTTTT. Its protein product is CASSLPGLAGVTGELFF.

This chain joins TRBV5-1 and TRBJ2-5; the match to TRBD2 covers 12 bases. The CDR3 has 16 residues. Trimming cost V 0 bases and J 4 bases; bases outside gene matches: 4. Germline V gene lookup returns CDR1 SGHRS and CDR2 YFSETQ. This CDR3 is CASSLDLAGGSETQYF. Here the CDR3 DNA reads TGCGCCAGCAGCTTGGATCTAGCGGGAGGGTCAGAGACCCAGTACTTC.

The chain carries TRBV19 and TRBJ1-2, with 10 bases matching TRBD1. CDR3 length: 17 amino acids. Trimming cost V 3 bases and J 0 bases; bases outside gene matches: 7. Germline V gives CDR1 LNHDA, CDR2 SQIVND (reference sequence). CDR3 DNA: TGTGCCAGTAGTATGAAAGGGACAGGGGCAGCTAACTATGGCTACACCTTC. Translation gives CASSMKGTGAANYGYTF.

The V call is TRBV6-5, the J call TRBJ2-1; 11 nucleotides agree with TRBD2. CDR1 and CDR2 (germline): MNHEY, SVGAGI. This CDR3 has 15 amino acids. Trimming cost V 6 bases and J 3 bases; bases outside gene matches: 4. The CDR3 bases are TGTGCCAGCAGATCAACTAGCGGGGGCTACAATGAGCAGTTCTTC. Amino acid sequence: CASRSTSGGYNEQFF.

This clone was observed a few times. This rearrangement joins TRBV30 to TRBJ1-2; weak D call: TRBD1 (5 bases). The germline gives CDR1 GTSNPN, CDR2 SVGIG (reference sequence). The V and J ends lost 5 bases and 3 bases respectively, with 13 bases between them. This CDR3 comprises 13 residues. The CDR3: CAWVGRQDYGYTF. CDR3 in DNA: TGTGCCTGGGTGGGGCGCCAAGACTATGGCTACACCTTC.

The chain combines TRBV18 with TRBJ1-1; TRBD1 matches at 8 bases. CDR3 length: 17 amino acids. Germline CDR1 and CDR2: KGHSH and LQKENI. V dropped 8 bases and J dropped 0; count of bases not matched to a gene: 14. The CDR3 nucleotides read TGTGCCAGCAAGCGACAGGGGTCGAACCTCATGAACACTGAAGCTTTCTTT. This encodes CASKRQGSNLMNTEAFF. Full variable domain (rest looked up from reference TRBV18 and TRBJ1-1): NAGVMQNPRHLVRRRGQEARLRCSPMKGHSHVYWYRQLPEEGLKFMVYLQKENIIDESGMPKERFSAEFPKEGPSILRIQQVVRGDSAAYFCASKRQGSNLMNTEAFFGQGTRLTVV.

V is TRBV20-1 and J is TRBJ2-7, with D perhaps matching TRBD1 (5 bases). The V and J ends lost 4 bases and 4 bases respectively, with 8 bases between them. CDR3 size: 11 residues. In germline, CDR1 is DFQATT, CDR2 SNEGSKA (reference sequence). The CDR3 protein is CSAKTVYEQYF. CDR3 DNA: TGCAGTGCTAAGACAGTATACGAGCAGTACTTC.

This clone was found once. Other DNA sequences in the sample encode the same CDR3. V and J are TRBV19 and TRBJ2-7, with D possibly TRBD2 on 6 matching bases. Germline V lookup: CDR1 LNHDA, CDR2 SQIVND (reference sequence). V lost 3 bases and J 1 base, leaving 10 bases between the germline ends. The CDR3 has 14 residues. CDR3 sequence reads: CASSISSGSYEQYF. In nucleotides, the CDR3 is TGTGCCAGTAGTATTTCCAGCGGGTCCTACGAGCAGTACTTC.

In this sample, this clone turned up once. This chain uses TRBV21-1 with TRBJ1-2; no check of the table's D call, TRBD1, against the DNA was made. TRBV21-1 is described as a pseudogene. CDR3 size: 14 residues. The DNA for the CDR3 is TGTGCCAGCAGCGGGGGCAGGGCACCGGATGGCTACACCTTC. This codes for CASSGGRAPDGYTF.

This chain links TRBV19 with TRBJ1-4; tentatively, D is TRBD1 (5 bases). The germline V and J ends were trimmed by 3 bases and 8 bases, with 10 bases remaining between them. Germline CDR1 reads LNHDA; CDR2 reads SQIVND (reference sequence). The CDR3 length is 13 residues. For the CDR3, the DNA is TGTGCCAGTAGTATCGAACGGGGGGAAAAACTGTTTTTT. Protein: CASSIERGEKLFF.

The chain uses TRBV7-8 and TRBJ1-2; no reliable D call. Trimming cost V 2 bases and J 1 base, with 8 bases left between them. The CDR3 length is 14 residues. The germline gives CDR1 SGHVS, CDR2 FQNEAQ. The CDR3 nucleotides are TGTGCCAGCAGCTTAAGTGAACTTAACTATGGCTACACCTTC. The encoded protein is CASSLSELNYGYTF.

CDR3 protein: CASSFGLTGGGEQYF. The CDR3 DNA is TGTGCCAGCAGCTTTGGATTGACAGGGGGAGGCGAGCAGTACTTC. The V call is TRBV11-1, the J call TRBJ2-7; TRBD1 agrees at 9 bases. This CDR3 region has 15 residues. Germline lookup yields CDR1 SGHAT and CDR2 FQDESV (reference sequence). The junction had 9 bases not matched to a gene; V was cut back by 3 bases and J by 6 bases.

CDR3 in DNA: TGTGCCAGCAGCTTAGATCGGGTGAGGGGGAGCGGCGGTGAGCAGTTCTTC. This sequence encodes CASSLDRVRGSGGEQFF. V gene TRBV11-2 combines with J gene TRBJ2-1; D is perhaps TRBD1 (6 bases). The germline V gene has CDR1 SGHAT and CDR2 FQNNGV. The CDR3 consists of 17 residues. V shed 0 bases and J shed 9 bases, with 21 bases lying between them.

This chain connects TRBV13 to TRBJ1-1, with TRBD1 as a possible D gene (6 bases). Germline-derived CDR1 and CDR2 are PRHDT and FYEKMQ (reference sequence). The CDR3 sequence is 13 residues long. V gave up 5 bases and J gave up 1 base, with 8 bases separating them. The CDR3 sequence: CASSQGQNTEAFF. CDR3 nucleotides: TGTGCCAGCAGCCAGGGACAGAACACTGAAGCTTTCTTT.

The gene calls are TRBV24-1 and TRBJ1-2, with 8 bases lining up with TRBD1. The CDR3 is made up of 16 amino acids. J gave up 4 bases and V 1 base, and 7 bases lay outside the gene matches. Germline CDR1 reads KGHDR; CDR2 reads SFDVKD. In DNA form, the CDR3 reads TGTGCCACCAGTGATTTAAGGACAGGGAACCCCTATGGCTACACCTTC. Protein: CATSDLRTGNPYGYTF.

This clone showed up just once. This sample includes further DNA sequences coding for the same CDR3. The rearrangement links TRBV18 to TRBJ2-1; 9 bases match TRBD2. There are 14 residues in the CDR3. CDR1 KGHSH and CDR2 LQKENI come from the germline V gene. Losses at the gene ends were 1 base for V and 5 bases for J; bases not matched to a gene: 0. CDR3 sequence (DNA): TGTGCCAGCTCACCACGACTAGCGGACAATGAGCAGTTCTTC. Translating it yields CASSPRLADNEQFF.

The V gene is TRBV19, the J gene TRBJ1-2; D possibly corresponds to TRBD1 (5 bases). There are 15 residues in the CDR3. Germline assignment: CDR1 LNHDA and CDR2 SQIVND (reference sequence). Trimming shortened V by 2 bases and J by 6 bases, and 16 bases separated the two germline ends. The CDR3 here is CASSISPGRADGYTF. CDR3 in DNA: TGTGCCAGTAGTATATCCCCGGGCAGGGCGGATGGCTACACCTTC. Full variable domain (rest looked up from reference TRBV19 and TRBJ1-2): DGGITQSPKYLFRKEGQNVTLSCEQNLNHDAMYWYRQDPGQGLRLIYYSQIVNDFQKGDIAEGYSVSREKKESFPLTVTSAQKNPTAFYLCASSISPGRADGYTFGSGTRLTVV.

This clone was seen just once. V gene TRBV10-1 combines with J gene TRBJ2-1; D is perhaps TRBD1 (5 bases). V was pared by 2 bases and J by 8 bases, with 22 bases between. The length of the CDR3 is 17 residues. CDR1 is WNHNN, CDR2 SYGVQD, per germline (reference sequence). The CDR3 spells CASSETGRIGVGDEQFF. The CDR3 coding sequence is TGCGCCAGCAGTGAGACTGGGCGGATAGGGGTAGGGGATGAGCAGTTCTTC.